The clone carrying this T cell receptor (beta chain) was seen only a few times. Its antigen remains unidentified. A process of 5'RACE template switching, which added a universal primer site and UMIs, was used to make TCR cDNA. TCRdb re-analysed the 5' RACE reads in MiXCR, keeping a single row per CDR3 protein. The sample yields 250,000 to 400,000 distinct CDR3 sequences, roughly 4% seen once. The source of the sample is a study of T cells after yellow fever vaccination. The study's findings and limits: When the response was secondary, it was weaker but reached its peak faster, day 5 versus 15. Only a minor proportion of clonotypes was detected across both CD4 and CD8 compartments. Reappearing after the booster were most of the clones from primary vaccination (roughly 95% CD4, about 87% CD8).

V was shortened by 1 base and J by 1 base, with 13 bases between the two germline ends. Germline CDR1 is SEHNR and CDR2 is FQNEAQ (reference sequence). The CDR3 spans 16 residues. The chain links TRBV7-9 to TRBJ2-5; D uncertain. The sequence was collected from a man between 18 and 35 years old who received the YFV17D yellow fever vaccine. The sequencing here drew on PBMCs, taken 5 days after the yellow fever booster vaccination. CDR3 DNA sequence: TGTGCCAGCAGCTTAGTTATCGCTCGGGCCCAAGAGACCCAGTACTTC. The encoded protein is CASSLVIARAQETQYF. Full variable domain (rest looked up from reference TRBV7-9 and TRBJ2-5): DTGVSQNPRHKITKRGQNVTFRCDPISEHNRLYWYRQTLGQGPEFLTYFQNEAQLEKSRLLSDRFSAERPKGSFSTLEIQRTEQGDSAMYLCASSLVIARAQETQYFGPGTRLLVL.